The clone carrying this T cell receptor (beta chain) came up many times. This specimen belongs to a study of spatial heterogeneity in lung cancer. The overall study: For the average unique TCR and UMI combination, more than ten occurrences appeared in raw reads.

The time point: sample taken at primary tumor resection. Unsorted whole RNA samples from tumor, nontumor lung or frozen PBMC were sequenced. Every TCR cDNA molecule bore its own unique molecular identifier. TCRdb re-derived calls from the 5' RACE reads in MiXCR, one entry per CDR3 protein. The data contain about 5,000 distinct CDR3 sequences, 2.5% to 3% of them singletons. Specimen: normal lung tissue next to the tumor, collected at surgery. This sequence was found in a male donor with early-stage non-small cell lung cancer.

The CDR3 nucleotides read TGTGCCAGCAGTTTATGGGGGACTAGCACAGATACGCAGTATTTT. Translation: CASSLWGTSTDTQYF. V usage is TRBV27 and J usage is TRBJ2-3, with TRBD2 as a possible D gene (6 bases). Between the trimmed V and J ends, which lost 1 base and 0 bases, there was a span of 8 bases. CDR1 MNHEY and CDR2 SMNVEV come from the germline V gene (reference sequence). This CDR3 contains 15 residues.